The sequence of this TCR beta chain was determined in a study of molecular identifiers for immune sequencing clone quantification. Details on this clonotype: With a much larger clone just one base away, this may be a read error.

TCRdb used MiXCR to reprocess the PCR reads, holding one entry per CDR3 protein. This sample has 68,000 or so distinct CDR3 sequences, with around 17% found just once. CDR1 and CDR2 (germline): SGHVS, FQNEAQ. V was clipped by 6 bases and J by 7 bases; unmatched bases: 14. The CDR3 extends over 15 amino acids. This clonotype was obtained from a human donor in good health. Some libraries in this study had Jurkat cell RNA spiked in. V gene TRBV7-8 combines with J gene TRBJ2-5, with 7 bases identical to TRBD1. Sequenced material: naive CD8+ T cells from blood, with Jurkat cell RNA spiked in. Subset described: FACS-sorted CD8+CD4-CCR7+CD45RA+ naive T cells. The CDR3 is CASRTGFEARATQYF. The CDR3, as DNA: TGTGCCAGCAGGACAGGGTTCGAAGCACGAGCGACCCAGTACTTC.